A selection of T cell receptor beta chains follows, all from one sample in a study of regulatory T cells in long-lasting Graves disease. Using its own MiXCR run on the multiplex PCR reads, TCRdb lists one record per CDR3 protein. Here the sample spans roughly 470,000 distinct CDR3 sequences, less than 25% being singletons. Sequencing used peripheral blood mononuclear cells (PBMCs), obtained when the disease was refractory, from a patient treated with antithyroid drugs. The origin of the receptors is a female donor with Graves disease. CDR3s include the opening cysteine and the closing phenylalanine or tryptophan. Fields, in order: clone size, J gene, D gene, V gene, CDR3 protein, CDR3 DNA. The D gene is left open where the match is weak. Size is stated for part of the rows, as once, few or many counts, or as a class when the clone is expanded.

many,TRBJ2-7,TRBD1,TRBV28,CASVKGGGNYEQYF,TGTGCCAGCGTCAAAGGGGGCGGAAACTACGAGCAGTACTTC
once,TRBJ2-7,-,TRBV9,CASSAAWTSDYEQYF,TGTGCCAGCAGCGCCGCGTGGACTTCCGACTACGAGCAGTACTTC
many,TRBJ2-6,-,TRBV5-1,CASNSAGANVLTF,TGCGCCAGTAACAGCGCTGGGGCCAACGTCCTGACTTTC
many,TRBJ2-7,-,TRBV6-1,CASSERHHAYEQYF,TGTGCCAGCAGTGAGCGACACCATGCCTACGAGCAGTACTTC
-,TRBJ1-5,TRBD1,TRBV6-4,CASPLYDRGGPQHF,TGTGCCAGCCCTCTCTACGACAGGGGAGGCCCCCAGCATTTT
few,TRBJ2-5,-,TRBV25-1,CASSEGRDYF,TGTGCCAGCAGTGAAGGCAGGGACTACTTC
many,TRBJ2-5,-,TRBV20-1,CSAREMGETQYF,TGCAGTGCTAGAGAAATGGGAGAGACCCAGTACTTC
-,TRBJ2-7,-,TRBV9,CASSVVPTEYEQYF,TGTGCCAGCAGCGTAGTCCCGACAGAATACGAGCAGTACTTC
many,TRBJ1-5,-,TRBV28,CASSPMTNQPQHF,TGTGCCAGCAGTCCCATGACTAATCAGCCCCAGCATTTT
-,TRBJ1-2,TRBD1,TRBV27,CACSLSRTGIYGYTF,TGTGCCTGCAGTTTATCCAGGACAGGGATCTATGGCTACACCTTC
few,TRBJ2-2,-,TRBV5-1,CASRYSQGYANTGELFF,TGCGCCAGCAGATACTCCCAGGGTTACGCGAACACCGGGGAGCTGTTTTTT
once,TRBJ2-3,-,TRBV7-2,CASSLGTGTQYF,TGTGCCAGCAGCTTAGGAACCGGGACGCAGTATTTT
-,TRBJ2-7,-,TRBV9,CASSVEDGSYEQYF,TGTGCCAGCAGCGTAGAGGACGGCTCCTACGAGCAGTACTTC
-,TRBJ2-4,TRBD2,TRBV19,CASRITSGRSRAKNIQYF,TGTGCCAGTAGGATAACTAGCGGGAGGAGTAGGGCCAAAAACATTCAGTACTTC
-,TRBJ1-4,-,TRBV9,CASSPRTGLATNEKLFF,TGTGCCAGCAGTCCCCGAACAGGGCTTGCAACTAATGAAAAACTGTTTTTT
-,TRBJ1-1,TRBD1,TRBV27,CASSLSGTGTEAFF,TGTGCCAGCAGTTTATCGGGGACAGGGACTGAAGCTTTCTTT
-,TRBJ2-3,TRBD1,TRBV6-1,CASNQQGRIADTQYF,TGTGCCAGCAACCAACAGGGGCGGATAGCAGATACGCAGTATTTT
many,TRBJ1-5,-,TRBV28,CASSTSGEPQHF,TGTGCCAGCAGTACATCAGGGGAGCCCCAGCATTTT
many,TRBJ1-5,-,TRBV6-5,CASSYTLYSNQPQHF,TGTGCCAGCAGTTACACCCTTTATAGCAATCAGCCCCAGCATTTT
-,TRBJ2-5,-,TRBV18,CASSPPGNTAQETQYF,TGTGCCAGCTCACCACCGGGGAACACCGCTCAAGAGACCCAGTACTTC
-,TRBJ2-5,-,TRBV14,CASSQDYMQETQYF,TGTGCCAGCAGCCAAGATTATATGCAAGAGACCCAGTACTTC
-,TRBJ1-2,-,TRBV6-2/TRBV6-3,CAITGGYGYTF,TGTGCCATCACCGGGGGGTATGGCTACACCTTC